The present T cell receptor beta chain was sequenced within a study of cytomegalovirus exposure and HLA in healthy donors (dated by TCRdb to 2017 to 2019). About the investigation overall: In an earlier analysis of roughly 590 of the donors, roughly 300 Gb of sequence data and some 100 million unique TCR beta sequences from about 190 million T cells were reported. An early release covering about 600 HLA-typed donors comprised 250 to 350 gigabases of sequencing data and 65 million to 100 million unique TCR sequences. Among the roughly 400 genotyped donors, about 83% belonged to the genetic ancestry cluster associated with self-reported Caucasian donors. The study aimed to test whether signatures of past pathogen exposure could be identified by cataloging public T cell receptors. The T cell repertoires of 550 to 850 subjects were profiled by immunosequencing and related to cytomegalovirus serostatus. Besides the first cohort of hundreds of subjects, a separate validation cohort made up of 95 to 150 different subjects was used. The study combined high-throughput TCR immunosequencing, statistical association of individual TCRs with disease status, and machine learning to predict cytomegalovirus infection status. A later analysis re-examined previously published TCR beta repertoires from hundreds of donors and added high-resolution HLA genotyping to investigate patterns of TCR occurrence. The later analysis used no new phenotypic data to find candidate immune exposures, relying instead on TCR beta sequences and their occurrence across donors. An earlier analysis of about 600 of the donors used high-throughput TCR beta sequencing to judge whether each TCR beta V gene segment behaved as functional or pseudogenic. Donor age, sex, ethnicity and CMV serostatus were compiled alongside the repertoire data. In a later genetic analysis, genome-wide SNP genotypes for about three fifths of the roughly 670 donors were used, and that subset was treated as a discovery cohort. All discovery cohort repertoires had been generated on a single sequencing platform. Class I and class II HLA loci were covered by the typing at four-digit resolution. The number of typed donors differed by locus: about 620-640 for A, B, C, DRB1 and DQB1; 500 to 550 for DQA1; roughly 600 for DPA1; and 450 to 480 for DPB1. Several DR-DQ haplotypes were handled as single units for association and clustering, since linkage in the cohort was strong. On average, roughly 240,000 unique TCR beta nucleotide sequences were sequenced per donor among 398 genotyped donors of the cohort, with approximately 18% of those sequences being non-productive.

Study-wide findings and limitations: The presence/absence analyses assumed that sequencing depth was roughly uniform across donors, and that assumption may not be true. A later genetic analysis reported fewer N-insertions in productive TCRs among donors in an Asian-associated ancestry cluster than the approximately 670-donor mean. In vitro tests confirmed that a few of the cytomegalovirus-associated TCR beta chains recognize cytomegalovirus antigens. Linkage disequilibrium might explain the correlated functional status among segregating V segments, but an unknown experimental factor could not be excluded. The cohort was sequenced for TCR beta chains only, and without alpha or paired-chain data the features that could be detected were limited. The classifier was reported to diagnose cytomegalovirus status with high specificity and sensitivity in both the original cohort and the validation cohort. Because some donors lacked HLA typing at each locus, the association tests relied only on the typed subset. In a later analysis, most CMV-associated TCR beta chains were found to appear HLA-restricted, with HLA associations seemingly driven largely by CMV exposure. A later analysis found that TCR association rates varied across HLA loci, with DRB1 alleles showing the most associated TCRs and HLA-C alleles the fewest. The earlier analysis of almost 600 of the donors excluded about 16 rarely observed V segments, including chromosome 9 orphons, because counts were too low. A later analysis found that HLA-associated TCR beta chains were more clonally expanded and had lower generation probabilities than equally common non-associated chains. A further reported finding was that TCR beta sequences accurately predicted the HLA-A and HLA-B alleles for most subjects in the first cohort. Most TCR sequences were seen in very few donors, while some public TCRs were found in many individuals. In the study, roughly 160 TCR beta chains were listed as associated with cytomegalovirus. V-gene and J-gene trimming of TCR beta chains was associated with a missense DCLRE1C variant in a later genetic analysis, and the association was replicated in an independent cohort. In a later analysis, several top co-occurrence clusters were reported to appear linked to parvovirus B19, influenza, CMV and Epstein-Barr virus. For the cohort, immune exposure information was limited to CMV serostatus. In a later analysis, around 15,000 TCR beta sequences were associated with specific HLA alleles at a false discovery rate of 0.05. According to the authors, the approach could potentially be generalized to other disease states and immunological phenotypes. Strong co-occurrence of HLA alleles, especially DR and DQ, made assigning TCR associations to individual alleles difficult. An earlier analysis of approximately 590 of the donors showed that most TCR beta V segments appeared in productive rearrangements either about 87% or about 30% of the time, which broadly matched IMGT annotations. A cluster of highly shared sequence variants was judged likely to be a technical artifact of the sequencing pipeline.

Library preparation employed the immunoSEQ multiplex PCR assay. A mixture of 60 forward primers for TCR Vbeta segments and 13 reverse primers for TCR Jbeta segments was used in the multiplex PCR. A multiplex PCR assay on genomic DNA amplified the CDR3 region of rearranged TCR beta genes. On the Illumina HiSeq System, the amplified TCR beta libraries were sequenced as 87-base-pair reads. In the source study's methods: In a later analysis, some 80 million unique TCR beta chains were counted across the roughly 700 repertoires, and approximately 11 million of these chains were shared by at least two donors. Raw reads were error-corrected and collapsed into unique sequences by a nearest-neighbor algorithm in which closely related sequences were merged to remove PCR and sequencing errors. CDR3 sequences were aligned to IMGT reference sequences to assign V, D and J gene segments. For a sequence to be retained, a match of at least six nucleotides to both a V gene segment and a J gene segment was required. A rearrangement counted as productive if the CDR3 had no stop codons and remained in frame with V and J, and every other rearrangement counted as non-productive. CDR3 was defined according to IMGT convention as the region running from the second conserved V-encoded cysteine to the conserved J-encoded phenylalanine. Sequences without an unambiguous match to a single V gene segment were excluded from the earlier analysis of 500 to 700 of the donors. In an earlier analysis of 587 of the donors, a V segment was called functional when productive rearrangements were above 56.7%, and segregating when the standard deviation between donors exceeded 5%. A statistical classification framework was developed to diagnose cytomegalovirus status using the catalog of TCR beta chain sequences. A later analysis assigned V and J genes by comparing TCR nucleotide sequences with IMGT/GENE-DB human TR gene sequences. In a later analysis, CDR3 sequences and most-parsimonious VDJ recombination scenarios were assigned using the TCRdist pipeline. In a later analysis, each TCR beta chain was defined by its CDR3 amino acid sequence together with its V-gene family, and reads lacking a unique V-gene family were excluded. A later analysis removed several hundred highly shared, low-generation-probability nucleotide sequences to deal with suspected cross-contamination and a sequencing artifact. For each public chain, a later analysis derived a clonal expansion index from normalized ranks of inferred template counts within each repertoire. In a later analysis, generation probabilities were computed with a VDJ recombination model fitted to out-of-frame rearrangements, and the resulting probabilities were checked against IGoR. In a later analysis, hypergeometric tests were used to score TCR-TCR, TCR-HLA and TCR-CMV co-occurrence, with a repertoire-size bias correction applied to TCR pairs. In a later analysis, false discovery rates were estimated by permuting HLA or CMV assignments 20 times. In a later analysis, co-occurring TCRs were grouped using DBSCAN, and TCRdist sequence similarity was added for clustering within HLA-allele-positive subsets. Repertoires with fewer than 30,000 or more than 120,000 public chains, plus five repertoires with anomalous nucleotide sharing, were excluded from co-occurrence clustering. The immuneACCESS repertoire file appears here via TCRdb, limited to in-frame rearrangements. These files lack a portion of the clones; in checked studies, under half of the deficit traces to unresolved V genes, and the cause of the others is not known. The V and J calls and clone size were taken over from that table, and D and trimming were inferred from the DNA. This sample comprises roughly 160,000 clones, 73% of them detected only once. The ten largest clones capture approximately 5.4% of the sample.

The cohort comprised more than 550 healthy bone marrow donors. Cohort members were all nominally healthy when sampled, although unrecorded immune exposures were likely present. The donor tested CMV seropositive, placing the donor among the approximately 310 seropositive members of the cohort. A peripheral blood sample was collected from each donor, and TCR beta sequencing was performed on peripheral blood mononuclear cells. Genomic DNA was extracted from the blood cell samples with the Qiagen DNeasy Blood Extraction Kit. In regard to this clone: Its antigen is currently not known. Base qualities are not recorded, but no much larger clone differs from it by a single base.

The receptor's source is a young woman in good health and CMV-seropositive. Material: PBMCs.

The nucleotide sequence is given as TGTGCCAGCAGTTACCTCAATTCACCCCTCCACTTT. Protein translation: CASSYLNSPLHF. The chain joins TRBV6-6 to TRBJ1-6; the D gene identity is not certain. CDR1 and CDR2 are read off the germline V gene (reference sequence) as MNHNY and SVGAGI. The CDR3 covers 12 residues, taking in both the cysteine and the phenylalanine. Only the CDR3 DNA stays, 36 bases, in frame from base 1. V is pared back by 2 bases and J by 7 bases, with 3 bases lying between the germline termini.